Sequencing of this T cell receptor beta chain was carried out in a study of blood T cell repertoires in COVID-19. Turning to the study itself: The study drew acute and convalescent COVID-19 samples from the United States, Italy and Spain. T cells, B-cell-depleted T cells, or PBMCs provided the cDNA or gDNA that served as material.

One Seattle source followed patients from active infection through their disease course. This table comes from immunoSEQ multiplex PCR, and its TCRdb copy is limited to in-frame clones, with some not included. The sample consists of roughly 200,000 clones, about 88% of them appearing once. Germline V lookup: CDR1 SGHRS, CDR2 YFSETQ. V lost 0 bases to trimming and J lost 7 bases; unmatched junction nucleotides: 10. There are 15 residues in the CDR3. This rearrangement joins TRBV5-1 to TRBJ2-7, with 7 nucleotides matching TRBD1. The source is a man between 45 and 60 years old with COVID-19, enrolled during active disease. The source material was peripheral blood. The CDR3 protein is CASSLAPGGSGEQYF. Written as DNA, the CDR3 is TGCGCCAGCAGCTTGGCACCAGGGGGATCGGGAGAGCAGTACTTC. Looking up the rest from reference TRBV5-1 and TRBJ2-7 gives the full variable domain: KAGVTQTPRYLIKTRGQQVTLSCSPISGHRSVSWYQQTPGQGLQFLFEYFSETQRNKGNFPGRFSGRQFSNSRSEMNVSTLELGDSALYLCASSLAPGGSGEQYFGPGTRLTVT.